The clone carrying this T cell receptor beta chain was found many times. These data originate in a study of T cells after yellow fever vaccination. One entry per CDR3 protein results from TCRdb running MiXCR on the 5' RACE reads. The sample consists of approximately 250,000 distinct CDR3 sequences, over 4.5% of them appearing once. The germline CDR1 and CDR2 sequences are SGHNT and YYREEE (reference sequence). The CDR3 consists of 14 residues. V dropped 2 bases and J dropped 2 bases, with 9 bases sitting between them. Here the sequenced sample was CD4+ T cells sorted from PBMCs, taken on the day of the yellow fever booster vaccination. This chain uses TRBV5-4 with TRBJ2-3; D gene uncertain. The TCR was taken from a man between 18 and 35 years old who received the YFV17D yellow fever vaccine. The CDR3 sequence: CASSLKSPTDTQYF. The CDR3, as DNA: TGTGCCAGCAGCTTAAAATCCCCCACAGATACGCAGTATTTT. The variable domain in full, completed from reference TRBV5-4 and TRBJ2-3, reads ETGVTQSPTHLIKTRGQQVTLRCSSQSGHNTVSWYQQALGQGPQFIFQYYREEENGRGNFPPRFSGLQFPNYSSELNVNALELDDSALYLCASSLKSPTDTQYFGPGTRLTVL.